This TCR beta chain was observed in a study of prognosis after radiotherapy for stage I lung cancer (dated by TCRdb to about 2021). Study-wide context: Between early 2018 and 2019, fewer than 20 patients with stage I NSCLC were enrolled in Nanjing, China. SBRT was not combined with any concurrent therapy in any patient. About 20% of the 19 patients developed distant metastases after SBRT, at a median of around 7 months; the other 15 showed no significant progression. Image-guided IMRT or VMAT was used to deliver SBRT in 3 to 5 fractions at a biologically effective dose of at least 100 Gy. For each of the roughly 19 patients, one blood sample was taken before SBRT and one after, so the study sequenced roughly 38 samples in total. Ages in the cohort of approximately 14 men and about six women ranged from roughly 50 to 85 years, with a median of 74. Every patient was deemed medically inoperable, eleven to twelve because of comorbidities and over five because they refused surgery. About a dozen patients had adenocarcinoma and roughly 7 had squamous cell carcinoma as the tumor histology. Peripheral blood TCR beta repertoires were profiled in stage I NSCLC patients before and after stereotactic body radiotherapy, and the repertoires were related to distant failure. More than twelve patients had newly diagnosed primary stage I lung tumors, and about five had oligometastatic NSCLC after surgical resection of the primary tumor.

The germline V gene (reference sequence) sets CDR1 to LNHDA and CDR2 to SQIVND. V lost 10 bases and J lost 6 bases; the stretch between them is 16 bases long. The CDR3 covers 13 residues, taking in both the cysteine and the phenylalanine. This entry keeps only the CDR3 DNA: 39 bases, framed from base 1. The full study reports these points: All reported P values were unadjusted for multiple comparisons. Tumor specificity of expanded TCR clones was not determined. The study was limited by its small cohort and short follow-up, and the findings require independent validation. Post-SBRT Shannon entropy and its change from baseline were lower in patients who developed distant metastases; baseline Shannon entropy was not associated with metastases. After SBRT, the number of unique TCR clones decreased (median about 9,100 before versus 6,000 to 7,000 after; Wilcoxon paired P=0.011). TRBV and TRBJ usage frequencies reportedly varied with metastasis status, involving two V genes at baseline and 8 or 9 V and two J genes after SBRT.

This clonotype has at least ten counts. What antigen it recognizes has not been identified. The input lacks base qualities; no much larger clone sits a single base away. All patients had node-negative disease on CT and PET/CT, and none had a history of other malignancies or had previously received chemotherapy or radiotherapy. At each of two time points, roughly 6.3 milliliters of peripheral venous blood were collected into EDTA tubes. PBMCs were isolated by Ficoll-Paque Plus density-gradient centrifugation. Samples were stored at -80°C immediately after collection until analysis. Two rounds of multiplex PCR on genomic DNA were used to amplify the TCR beta CDR3 region. The first PCR round used primers specific to each TRBV and TRBJ gene, and the primer sequences were filed in Chinese patent CN105087789A. Universal primers were used in the second PCR round. The Roche High Pure PCR Template Preparation Kit was used to extract genomic DNA from the frozen PBMCs. Libraries were sequenced paired-end with 151 bp reads on an Illumina HiSeq 3000. In the source study's methods: CutAdapt was used to discard raw reads that did not contain the multiplex PCR primer sequences. PEAR was used to merge high-quality paired reads into contigs. TRB V, D and J gene segments were assigned to each contig with MiXCR by alignment to reference sequences. CDR3 sequences were clustered by base quality and sequence similarity to remove sequencing errors. Diversity was calculated as Shannon entropy divided by the natural log of the number of productive TCR sequences. Clonality was defined as one minus Shannon entropy divided by the natural log of the number of unique clonotypes. Using the Youden index from ROC curves, the researchers picked the repertoire-metric cut-offs for progression-free survival, and all analyses were carried out in R 3.5.3. TCRdb passed the public sequencing reads through fastp at Q25 and MiXCR, retaining productive beta sequences. A single entry per CDR3 protein holds the most common genes and DNA from its merged rows. The V and J calls and clone size come from TCRdb's table, not from the authors' own analysis. The sample table records roughly 30,000 distinct CDR3 sequences; around two fifths of these occur just once. The top ten clonotypes cover about 30% of the sample.

The specimen was PBMCs, collected before or after stereotactic body radiation therapy (not recorded which). This receptor was obtained from a donor aged 50 or older with non-small cell lung cancer. The chain is made from TRBV19 and TRBJ2-1; tentative D gene TRBD2, with 5 bases matching. Here the CDR3 is given as CATEPDWGNEQFF. The sequenced DNA: TGTGCCACCGAGCCGGACTGGGGCAATGAGCAGTTCTTC. With the portions outside the CDR3 filled from the reference TRBV19 and TRBJ2-1 genes, the complete variable region becomes DGGITQSPKYLFRKEGQNVTLSCEQNLNHDAMYWYRQDPGQGLRLIYYSQIVNDFQKGDIAEGYSVSREKKESFPLTVTSAQKNPTAFYLCATEPDWGNEQFFGPGTRLTVL.